The 12 T cell receptor beta chains below were found in one sample sequenced in a study of shared clonotypes between healthy human individuals (dated by TCRdb to 2020 to 2022). CD8 naive samples were obtained by positive selection for CCR7 among CD45RO-negative cells, yielding a CD45RA+CCR7+ population from which TemRA cells were excluded. Receptor amplification or capture employed the immunoSEQ multiplex PCR assay. In its TCRdb copy, this immuneACCESS table keeps in-frame sequences only and misses some clones. Where compared with another copy, unresolved V genes explain less than half of these, and the others have no known cause. Counted in this sample were about 590,000 clones; 95% to 96% of them appeared once. Of the sample, 0.09% to 0.13% is held by the ten largest clones. The sample taken for sequencing was naive CD8+ T cells sorted from blood. The cell subset or site label, as the study defines it: CD45RA+CCR7+. The origin of the receptors is a woman in her thirties in good health.

This chain links TRBV5-6 with TRBJ2-7; no clear D. The CDR3 contains 13 residues. V shed 2 bases and J shed 2 bases, with 8 bases lying between them. Germline lookup yields CDR1 SGHDT and CDR2 YYEEEE. The CDR3 DNA reads as TGTGCCAGCAGCTTTAGGGATACCTACGAGCAGTACTTC. Amino acid sequence: CASSFRDTYEQYF.

This clone was recorded once. This sequence joins TRBV4-1 and TRBJ2-7, with 10 nucleotides matching TRBD2. CDR1 is MGHRA, CDR2 YSYEKL, per germline. The CDR3 consists of 15 residues. V lost 1 base to trimming and J lost 6 bases; unmatched junction nucleotides: 6. CDR3 coding DNA: TGCGCCAGCAGCCAAGGTGAAATAGCGGGAGGCGAGCAGTACTTC. This translates into CASSQGEIAGGEQYF.

The chain couples TRBV29-1 to TRBJ2-5; 7 positions match TRBD1. The CDR3 totals 14 residues. Germline V gene sequence: CDR1 SQVTM, CDR2 ANQGSEA. V lost 1 base, J lost 3 bases, and 5 bases stayed unmatched. The CDR3: CSVEGQGQKETQYF. The CDR3 region has the DNA TGCAGCGTTGAAGGACAGGGCCAAAAAGAGACCCAGTACTTC.

With respect to this clone: At one of its ends the junction is not consistent with the germline gene, which may arise from a read error. The gene calls are TRBV7-8 and TRBJ2-7; D is unclear. The CDR3 is 13 residues long. Germline V CDR1 and CDR2: SGHVS, FQNEAQ. CDR3 region: CATQRVVSYEQCF. CDR3 DNA sequence: TGTGCCACTCAACGGGTGGTATCCTACGAGCAGTGCTTC.

V and J are TRBV5-6 and TRBJ2-1; D ambiguous. The length of the CDR3 is 16 residues. Trimming cost V 0 bases and J 0 bases, with 10 bases left between them. The germline gives CDR1 SGHDT, CDR2 YYEEEE. CDR3 sequence (DNA): TGTGCCAGCAGCTTGGGTCCGCGGAGCTCCTACAATGAGCAGTTCTTC. Translated: CASSLGPRSSYNEQFF.

This chain links TRBV5-4 with TRBJ2-7; no definite D call. The CDR3 consists of 11 residues. The V end lost 3 bases, the J end lost 5 bases, and 6 bases lay between the germline ends. CDR1 is SGHNT and CDR2 is YYREEE in the germline V gene (reference sequence). In nucleotides, the CDR3 is TGTGCCAGCAGCTCCGTCCACGAGCAGTACTTC. It codes for CASSSVHEQYF.

The rearrangement uses TRBV28 and TRBJ2-1; TRBD2 aligns across 12 bases. The V gene's germline CDR1 is MDHEN and CDR2 SYDVKM. V trimming: 4 bases; J trimming: 4 bases; junction bases outside the gene matches: 5. The CDR3 covers 16 residues. This chain's CDR3 is CASSYPTSGGYNEQFF. The CDR3 coding sequence is TGTGCCAGCAGTTACCCCACTAGCGGGGGGTACAATGAGCAGTTCTTC.

This chain uses TRBV9 with TRBJ2-3; D ambiguous. The CDR3 spans 19 residues. Looked up from germline, CDR1 is SGDLS and CDR2 is YYNGEE. V lost 4 bases, J lost 0 bases, and 24 bases lay in between. CDR3: CASSPHGWAATSSTDTQYF. The CDR3 coding sequence is TGTGCCAGCAGCCCACATGGTTGGGCTGCAACCTCTAGCACAGATACGCAGTATTTT.

The chain joins TRBV13 to TRBJ2-7; D unclear. CDR1 PRHDT and CDR2 FYEKMQ come from the germline V gene (reference sequence). The length of the CDR3 is 12 residues. The V end was cut by 0 bases, the J end by 5 bases, with 5 bases between. The CDR3 sequence is CASSLGTHEQYF. As DNA, the CDR3 is TGTGCCAGCAGCTTAGGTACCCACGAGCAGTACTTC.

The chain links TRBV29-1 to TRBJ2-1; perhaps TRBD2 as D (6 bases). Trimming stripped 3 bases from V and 3 bases from J, with 12 bases between. This CDR3 contains 14 residues. From germline, CDR1 is SQVTM and CDR2 ANQGSEA. The CDR3 is CSVEAGLHYNEQFF. The DNA for the CDR3 is TGCAGCGTTGAGGCGGGACTGCACTACAATGAGCAGTTCTTC.

The rearrangement uses TRBV2 and TRBJ2-3; weak D call: TRBD2 (5 bases). The CDR3 totals 16 residues. CDR1 and CDR2 (germline): SNHLY, FYNNEI. V was cut by 7 bases and J by 2 bases, with 19 bases left in between. CDR3 sequence (DNA): TGTGCCAGCACTGGGTCAAGGGAGAGCCTCACAGATACGCAGTATTTT. It codes for CASTGSRESLTDTQYF.

This clone was seen only once. The chain joins TRBV11-2 to TRBJ2-1; D not certain. Germline values: CDR1 SGHAT, CDR2 FQNNGV. CDR3 size: 12 residues. Trimming left V 0 bases short and J 13 bases short, with 10 bases between. DNA of the CDR3: TGTGCCAGCAGCTTAGAAAACCGGGTTCAGTTCTTC. It codes for CASSLENRVQFF.